This T cell receptor (beta chain) was sequenced in a study of identical twins (dated by TCRdb to the mid-2010s). General notes on the study: TCR alpha and beta repertoires from monozygotic twins, unrelated adults of various ages and cord blood were deep-sequenced to test whether fetal clonotypes persist. To rule out contamination, the twin experiments were replicated at different times with different library preparation protocols. The paper's findings and limits, for the study overall: Conclusions relied on cross-sectional statistical analysis, since the same donors could not be followed over many years. Compared with coincidental sharing between unrelated individuals, out-of-frame TCR alpha sequences shared between twins showed an excess of sequences with low generation probability. In monozygotic twins, out-of-frame TCR alpha sharing was systematically underestimated by recombination models, although the models agreed with sharing between unrelated individuals. Fewer insertions were carried by abundant cord blood beta clonotypes; a weaker similar trend was observed in young adult naive repertoires, while no such trend was observed in memory repertoires. Zero-insertion analyses could be partly confounded by invariant T cells such as MAIT and iNKT, though diverse VJ usage argued against such confounding for most clonotypes. Excess twin sharing in beta out-of-frame sequences was weaker because fewer shared sequences lowered the signal-to-noise ratio.

With respect to this clonotype: The specificity of this receptor is unknown. Within one base of it there is no much larger clone, and no base qualities were kept.

To prepare the library, 5' RACE was applied. TCRdb names Illumina HiSeq 2000 as the instrument used. Template switching introduced a universal primer binding site; the final cDNA contained a unique molecular identifier, enabling accurate counting of TCR cDNA molecules. Specific primers in the conserved constant-segment region were used to synthesize first-strand cDNA for the TCR alpha and beta chains. To control for contamination, every cDNA library carried two barcodes: a SMART-Mk sample barcode plus Illumina barcodes. Two successive PCR steps introduced TruSeq adapter sequences along with Illumina sample barcodes. The TCR alpha and beta cDNA libraries were sequenced on the Illumina HiSeq platform using custom primers. Concerning the study's data processing: Raw reads were processed with MiGEC to extract unique molecular identifiers, and MiXCR was used to determine CDR3 positions. Recombination models were inferred per individual with the repgenHMM and IGoR tools using an EM algorithm. Shared clonotypes were analyzed with the tcR package in R, and sharing was normalized by the product of cloneset sizes. Out-of-frame nonproductive sequences were analyzed to study raw recombination free of thymic and clonal selection effects. Using fastp at Q25 and MiXCR, TCRdb reprocessed the public reads and kept productive beta chains. A single entry per CDR3 protein holds the most common genes and DNA from its merged rows. Clone size and V and J calls follow TCRdb, not the original study. The sample table lists 400,000 to 550,000 distinct CDR3 sequences, about 13% of them with a count of one. Approximately 0.98% of the sample rests with the top ten.

Every donor was a healthy Caucasian. The twin cohort comprised three pairs of female monozygotic twins, all aged roughly 18 to 30 years. CD4+ and CD8+ T cell populations were isolated with positive isolation kits from Invitrogen. The CDR3 covers 14 residues, taking in both the cysteine and the phenylalanine. Of all the DNA, just the CDR3 is kept, 42 bases in frame from base 1. CDR1 is given as MDHEN and CDR2 as SYDVKM, both from the germline V gene. V has 7 bases trimmed and J has 1 base trimmed; junction bases matching no gene number 4. Separately, the same data were catalogued under a study of yellow fever vaccine responses in identical twins. In that second paper, the authors write: The authors reported that the T cell response to vaccination in identical twins appeared partly convergent and partly personalized. The study precisely tracked vaccine-responding T cell clones in identical twins.

The clonotype was recovered from a woman younger than 35 in good health. The specimen sequenced was CD4+ T cells sorted from blood. This sequence uses TRBV28 and TRBJ2-3, and 8 junctional nucleotides match TRBD2. Here the CDR3 is given as CASKAGGGTDTQYF. The bases are TGTGCCAGCAAGGCGGGGGGAGGCACAGATACGCAGTATTTT.